This T cell receptor (beta chain) was observed in a study of control samples from healthy donors and cancer patients. Clones were sequenced by immunoSEQ multiplex PCR, and TCRdb holds only the in-frame ones, with some missing. The profile shows approximately 150,000 clones, more than 85% of them singletons. The sequence was obtained from a man aged 25 to 40 in good health. Sample: blood.

CDR3 sequence (DNA): TGCGCCAGCAGCCAAGAAGGTGACCGGCGGTCGCAGTACTTC. Encoded protein: CASSQEGDRRSQYF. The chain employs TRBV4-1 and TRBJ2-7; unclear D gene. This CDR3 comprises 14 residues. Trimming removed 0 bases from V and 9 bases from J, with 15 bases in between. Germline V gene sequence: CDR1 MGHRA, CDR2 YSYEKL.